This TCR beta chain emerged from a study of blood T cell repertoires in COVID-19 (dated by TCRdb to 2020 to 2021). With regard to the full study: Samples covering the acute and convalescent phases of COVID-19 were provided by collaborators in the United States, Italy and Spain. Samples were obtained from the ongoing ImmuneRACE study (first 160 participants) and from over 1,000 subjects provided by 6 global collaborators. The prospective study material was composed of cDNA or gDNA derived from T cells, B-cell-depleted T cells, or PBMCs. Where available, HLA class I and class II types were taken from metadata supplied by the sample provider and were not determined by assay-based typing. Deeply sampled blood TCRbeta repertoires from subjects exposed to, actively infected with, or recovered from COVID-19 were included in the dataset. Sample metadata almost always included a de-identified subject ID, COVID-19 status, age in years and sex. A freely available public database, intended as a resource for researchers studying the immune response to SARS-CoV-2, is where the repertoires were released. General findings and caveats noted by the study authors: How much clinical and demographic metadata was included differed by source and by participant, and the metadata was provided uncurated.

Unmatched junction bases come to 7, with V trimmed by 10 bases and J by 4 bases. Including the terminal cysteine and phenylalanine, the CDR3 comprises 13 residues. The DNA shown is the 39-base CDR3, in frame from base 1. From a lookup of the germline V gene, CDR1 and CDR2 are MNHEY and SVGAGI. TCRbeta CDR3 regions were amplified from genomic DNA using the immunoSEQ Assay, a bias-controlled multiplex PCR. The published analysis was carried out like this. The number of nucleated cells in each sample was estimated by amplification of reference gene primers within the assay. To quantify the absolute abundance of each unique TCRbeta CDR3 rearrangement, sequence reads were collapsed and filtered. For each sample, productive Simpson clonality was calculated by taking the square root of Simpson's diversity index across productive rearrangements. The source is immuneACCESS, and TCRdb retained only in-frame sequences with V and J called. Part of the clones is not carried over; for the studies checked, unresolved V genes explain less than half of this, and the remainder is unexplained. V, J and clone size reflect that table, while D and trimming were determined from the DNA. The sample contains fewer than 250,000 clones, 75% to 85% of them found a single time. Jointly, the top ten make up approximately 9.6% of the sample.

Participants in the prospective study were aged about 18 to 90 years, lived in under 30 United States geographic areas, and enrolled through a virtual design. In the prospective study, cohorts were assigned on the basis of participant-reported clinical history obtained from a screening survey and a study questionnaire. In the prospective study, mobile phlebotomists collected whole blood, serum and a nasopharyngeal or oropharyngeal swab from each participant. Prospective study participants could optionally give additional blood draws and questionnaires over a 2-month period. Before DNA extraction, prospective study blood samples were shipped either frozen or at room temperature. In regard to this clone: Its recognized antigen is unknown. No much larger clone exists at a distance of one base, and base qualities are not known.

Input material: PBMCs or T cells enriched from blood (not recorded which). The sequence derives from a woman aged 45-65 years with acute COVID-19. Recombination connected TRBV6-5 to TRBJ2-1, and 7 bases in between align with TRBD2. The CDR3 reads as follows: CAIALAVYNEQFF. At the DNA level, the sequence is TGTGCCATAGCCCTAGCGGTTTACAATGAGCAGTTCTTC.